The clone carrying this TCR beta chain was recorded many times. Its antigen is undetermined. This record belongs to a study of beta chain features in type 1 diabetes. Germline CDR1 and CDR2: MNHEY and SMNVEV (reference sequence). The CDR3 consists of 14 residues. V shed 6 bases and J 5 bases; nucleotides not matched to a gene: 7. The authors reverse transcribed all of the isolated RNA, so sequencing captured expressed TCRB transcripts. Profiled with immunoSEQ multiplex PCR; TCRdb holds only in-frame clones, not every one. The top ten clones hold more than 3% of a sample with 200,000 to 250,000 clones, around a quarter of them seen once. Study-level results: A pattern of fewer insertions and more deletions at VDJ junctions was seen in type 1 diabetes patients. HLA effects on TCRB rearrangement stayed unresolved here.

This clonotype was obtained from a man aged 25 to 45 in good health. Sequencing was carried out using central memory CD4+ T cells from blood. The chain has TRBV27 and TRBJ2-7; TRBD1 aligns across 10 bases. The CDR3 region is CASRGQGKVHEQYF. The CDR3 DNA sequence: TGTGCCAGCAGGGGACAGGGGAAGGTCCACGAGCAGTACTTC.